The clone carrying this TCR beta chain occurred a few times. This sample stems from a study of early T cells in non-severe SARS-CoV-2 infection. TCRdb independently ran MiXCR on the 5' RACE reads; one entry per CDR3 protein. The sample records around 44,000 distinct CDR3 sequences, about 10% being singletons. The V and J ends lost 4 bases and 3 bases respectively, with 15 bases between them. The CDR3 runs to 15 residues. Germline CDR1 reads SEHNR; CDR2 reads FQNEAQ (reference sequence). The sequenced material came from whole blood. The source of this sequence is an adult who was a healthcare worker with PCR-confirmed SARS-CoV-2 infection or an uninfected control (not recorded which). The chain combines TRBV7-9 with TRBJ1-2; unclear D gene. CDR3 in amino acids: CASSSGRRVYYGYTF. The DNA of the CDR3 is TGTGCCAGCAGCTCCGGTCGGCGGGTCTACTATGGCTACACCTTC.